Listed below are T cell receptor beta chains from one sample, sequenced in a study of T cells in Graves' hyperthyroidism and ophthalmopathy. TCRdb passed the multiplex PCR reads through MiXCR, listing each CDR3 protein once. The table lists around 400,000 distinct CDR3 sequences, over 10% of them singletons. Material: blood. These TCRs come from a woman aged 18 to 35 with Graves' hyperthyroidism. The CDR3 runs from the conserved cysteine through the conserved F or W. The order of the fields is CDR3 protein, CDR3 DNA, CDR3 length, J gene, D gene, clone size, V gene. The D gene is left open where the match is weak. A clone size is listed for some rows: how often the clone was seen (once, few, many), or a class if it is expanded.

CASSFGPAEAFF TGTGCCAGCAGTTTTGGTCCGGCAGAGGCTTTCTTT 12 TRBJ1-1 - many TRBV12-3/TRBV12-4
CASKGGTDTQYF TGTGCCAGCAAGGGTGGCACAGATACGCAGTATTTT 12 TRBJ2-3 - - TRBV5-6
CATSDGMGTYEQYF TGTGCCACCAGTGATGGGATGGGAACCTACGAGCAGTACTTC 14 TRBJ2-7 - - TRBV24-1
CASSLDRVLGEQFF TGTGCCAGCAGCCTGGACAGGGTTCTCGGTGAGCAGTTCTTC 14 TRBJ2-1 TRBD1 many TRBV28
CASSLAGTAANTEAFF TGCGCCAGCAGCTTGGCCGGAACGGCCGCGAACACTGAAGCTTTCTTT 16 TRBJ1-1 - many TRBV5-1
CASSLAQTGHSYEQYF TGCGCCAGCAGCTTGGCTCAAACGGGACATTCCTACGAGCAGTACTTC 16 TRBJ2-7 - many TRBV5-1
CASSLIVGGSSYNEQFF TGTGCCAGCAGTTTAATAGTGGGGGGGAGCTCCTACAATGAGCAGTTCTTC 17 TRBJ2-1 TRBD2 many TRBV28
CASSPRTGDSETQYF TGTGCCAGCTCACCGAGGACAGGGGATTCAGAGACCCAGTACTTC 15 TRBJ2-5 TRBD1 many TRBV18
CASSQSDRRNEQYF TGTGCCAGCAGCCAGAGTGACCGGAGGAACGAGCAGTACTTC 14 TRBJ2-7 - many TRBV3-1
CASSIVRDNEQFF TGTGCCAGTAGTATAGTCAGGGACAATGAGCAGTTCTTC 13 TRBJ2-1 - - TRBV19
CASSLQGGQETQYF TGTGCCAGCAGTTTGCAGGGAGGGCAAGAGACCCAGTACTTC 14 TRBJ2-5 TRBD2 many TRBV12-3/TRBV12-4
CASSSPLGLATDTQYF TGTGCCAGCAGCTCTCCCCTGGGACTAGCGACAGATACGCAGTATTTT 16 TRBJ2-3 TRBD2 many TRBV11-2
CASSPYPTGNYGYTF TGTGCCAGCAGTCCTTACCCGACAGGGAACTATGGCTACACCTTC 15 TRBJ1-2 TRBD1 many TRBV3-1
CASSPVSGSYNEQFF TGTGCCAGCTCACCGGTCAGTGGCTCCTACAATGAGCAGTTCTTC 15 TRBJ2-1 - many TRBV18
CASSEPHRGNEQFF TGTGCCAGTAGTGAACCCCACAGGGGAAATGAGCAGTTCTTC 14 TRBJ2-1 TRBD1 many TRBV19
CASSAVRGQETQYF TGCGCCAGCAGTGCAGTCAGGGGGCAAGAGACCCAGTACTTC 14 TRBJ2-5 TRBD1 few TRBV10-2
CASSHTRGLDTGELFF TGCGCCAGCAGCCATACTCGGGGACTTGACACCGGGGAGCTGTTTTTT 16 TRBJ2-2 - many TRBV5-1
CASRGGLAGETQYF TGTGCCAGCAGGGGGGGACTAGCGGGAGAGACCCAGTACTTC 14 TRBJ2-5 TRBD2 many TRBV2
CASSSGLASGGNEQFF TGTGCCAGCAGCTCTGGACTAGCGTCCGGGGGGAATGAGCAGTTCTTC 16 TRBJ2-1 TRBD2 - TRBV9
CASSWIGNEQFF TGTGCCAGCAGTTGGATAGGGAATGAGCAGTTCTTC 12 TRBJ2-1 - - TRBV28
CASSPPVGQGNYGYTF TGTGCCAGCTCACCACCAGTGGGGCAGGGGAACTATGGCTACACCTTC 16 TRBJ1-2 - few TRBV18
CASSLSAQASHEQYF TGTGCCAGCAGCCTCTCGGCACAGGCCAGTCACGAGCAGTACTTC 15 TRBJ2-7 - - TRBV7-6
CAWSVQYEGNTEAFF TGTGCCTGGAGTGTACAGTACGAGGGGAACACTGAAGCTTTCTTT 15 TRBJ1-1 - many TRBV30
CASKEHQETQYF TGTGCCAGCAAGGAGCACCAAGAGACCCAGTACTTC 12 TRBJ2-5 - many TRBV6-1
CSVMREIRGNEQFF TGCAGCGTGATGCGGGAAATTCGAGGGAATGAGCAGTTCTTC 14 TRBJ2-1 - many TRBV29-1
CASSRERTPSYEQYF TGTGCCAGCAGTAGGGAGAGGACACCTTCCTACGAGCAGTACTTC 15 TRBJ2-7 - many TRBV28
CASSWDISSYNEQFF TGCGCCAGCAGCTGGGACATCAGCTCCTACAATGAGCAGTTCTTC 15 TRBJ2-1 - many TRBV5-1
CSARDRLAVSTDTQYF TGCAGTGCTAGAGACCGACTAGCGGTTAGCACAGATACGCAGTATTTT 16 TRBJ2-3 TRBD2 many TRBV20-1
CASSGTNSQETQYF TGTGCCAGCAGCGGGACTAATTCCCAAGAGACCCAGTACTTC 14 TRBJ2-5 TRBD2 many TRBV11-2
CSATGLAFYEQYF TGCAGTGCTACGGGACTAGCGTTTTACGAGCAGTACTTC 13 TRBJ2-7 TRBD2 many TRBV20-1
CASSSGQFNYGYTF TGTGCCAGCAGTTCGGGACAGTTTAACTATGGCTACACCTTC 14 TRBJ1-2 TRBD1 many TRBV27
CASSSQSPPPLHF TGTGCCAGCAGTTCCCAATCCCCTCCACCCCTCCACTTT 13 TRBJ1-6 - many TRBV28
CASSFDRPNQPQHF TGTGCCAGCAGTTTCGACAGACCCAATCAGCCCCAGCATTTT 14 TRBJ1-5 - few TRBV28
CATAGTARTEAFF TGTGCCACCGCAGGGACAGCAAGAACTGAAGCTTTCTTT 13 TRBJ1-1 TRBD1 - TRBV6-1
CASSFVGDDSPLEQYF TGTGCCAGCAGTTTTGTGGGGGATGACAGCCCCCTCGAGCAGTACTTC 16 TRBJ2-7 - many TRBV12-3/TRBV12-4
CASSQQGGTLPNSPLHF TGCGCCAGCAGCCAACAAGGAGGGACACTCCCTAATTCACCCCTCCACTTT 17 TRBJ1-6 - - TRBV4-1
CASSSEGITNYGYTF TGTGCCAGCAGCTCCGAGGGGATTACTAACTATGGCTACACCTTC 15 TRBJ1-2 - many TRBV11-2
CASSLTGGDSPLHF TGTGCCAGCAGCTTAACAGGGGGCGATTCACCCCTCCACTTT 14 TRBJ1-6 TRBD1 - TRBV28
CASSFTGADTEAFF TGTGCCAGCAGTTTCACAGGGGCGGACACTGAAGCTTTCTTT 14 TRBJ1-1 TRBD1 many TRBV27
CASIYTGGTEAFF TGTGCCAGCATCTATACTGGGGGAACTGAAGCTTTCTTT 13 TRBJ1-1 - - TRBV11-2
CASSQDGGASDTQYF TGTGCCAGCAGCCAAGACGGGGGGGCCAGCGATACGCAGTATTTT 15 TRBJ2-3 TRBD2 - TRBV4-2
CAITDRDRGNTEAFF TGTGCCATCACCGACAGGGACAGGGGTAACACTGAAGCTTTCTTT 15 TRBJ1-1 TRBD1 few TRBV10-3
CSARARTSANNEQFF TGCAGTGCTAGAGCGCGGACTAGCGCTAACAATGAGCAGTTCTTC 15 TRBJ2-1 TRBD2 many TRBV20-1
CSATIAGTWYEQYF TGCAGCGCAACTATAGCGGGAACCTGGTACGAGCAGTACTTC 14 TRBJ2-7 TRBD2 many TRBV29-1
CASSNGRVLADGYTF TGTGCCAGCAGTAACGGACGGGTACTTGCAGATGGCTACACCTTC 15 TRBJ1-2 - many TRBV27